Shown below are 17 T cell receptor beta chains from a single sample sequenced in a study of T cell responses to AZD1222 COVID-19 vaccine. Some clones are missing from TCRdb's copy, which holds only in-frame ones; the method was immunoSEQ multiplex PCR. Here the sample spans approximately 150,000 clones, 92% being singletons. The specimen comprised peripheral blood, sampled on day 0 of AZD1222 vaccination. These receptors all stem from an adult in good health.

This chain links TRBV28 with TRBJ2-7, with D tentatively TRBD1 (6 bases). CDR3 size: 14 residues. Germline V gene lookup returns CDR1 MDHEN and CDR2 SYDVKM. Trimming left V 5 bases short and J 2 bases short, with 13 bases between. CDR3 nucleotides: TGTGCCAGCAGTACGGGACACCTCCCCTACGAGCAGTACTTC. Translated: CASSTGHLPYEQYF.

This rearrangement joins TRBV28 to TRBJ2-1, with D maybe TRBD2 (5 bases). Germline-derived CDR1 and CDR2 are MDHEN and SYDVKM. The CDR3 consists of 15 residues. V lost 5 bases and J lost 5, with 16 bases in between. This chain's CDR3 is CASSQASPGNNEQFF. CDR3 DNA: TGTGCCAGCAGTCAAGCAAGTCCGGGGAACAATGAGCAGTTCTTC. The full variable domain, with the rest looked up from reference TRBV28 and TRBJ2-1, is DVKVTQSSRYLVKRTGEKVFLECVQDMDHENMFWYRQDPGLGLRLIYFSYDVKMKEKGDIPEGYSVSREKKERFSLILESASTNQTSMYLCASSQASPGNNEQFFGPGTRLTVL.

The rearrangement joins TRBV6-5 to TRBJ1-1; possible D gene TRBD1, 6 bases. This CDR3 has 14 amino acids. Trimming removed 0 bases at V and 1 base at J, with 6 bases between. CDR1 MNHEY and CDR2 SVGAGI come from the germline V gene. The CDR3 sequence is CASSYSGANTEAFF. In nucleotides, the CDR3 is TGTGCCAGCAGTTACTCGGGGGCGAACACTGAAGCTTTCTTT.

This clone was detected a few times. The rearrangement joins TRBV5-1 to TRBJ2-7, with TRBD1 matching over 10 bases. The V gene end was trimmed by 5 bases and the J gene end by 6 bases; junction bases not matched to a gene: 11. Germline V gene lookup returns CDR1 SGHRS and CDR2 YFSETQ. This CDR3 has 15 amino acids. In nucleotides, the CDR3 is TGCGCCAGCAGTCGAACCGGGACAGGGGAGATCGAGCAGTACTTC. Translated: CASSRTGTGEIEQYF.

The rearrangement uses TRBV4-3 and TRBJ1-4; D gene uncertain. The length of the CDR3 is 15 residues. V gave up 0 bases and J gave up 8 bases, with 13 bases separating them. Germline assignment: CDR1 LGHNA and CDR2 YSLEER. In nucleotides, the CDR3 is TGCGCCAGCAGCCAAGAGAATCTGGGGTGGGAAAAACTGTTTTTT. It translates to CASSQENLGWEKLFF.

This chain joins TRBV6-4 and TRBJ1-3; the D is unclear. V was clipped by 0 bases and J by 3 bases, with 9 bases between them. The CDR3 has 15 amino acids. Germline V lookup: CDR1 MRHNA, CDR2 SNTAGT. The CDR3, as DNA: TGTGCCAGCAGTGACTCGGCATTAGATGGAAACACCATATATTTT. Translation: CASSDSALDGNTIYF.

The CDR3 DNA follows: TGTGCCAGCAGCCAAGCTCCCGGAGGACGAGCCTCCTACGAGCAGTACTTC. Its protein is CASSQAPGGRASYEQYF. This rearrangement joins TRBV3-1 (or the pseudogene TRBV3-2) to TRBJ2-7; the D gene is possibly TRBD2 (5 bases). Germline CDR1 and CDR2: LGHDT and YNNKEL (reference sequence). Trimming pared 1 base from V and 0 bases from J, leaving 16 bases between. The CDR3 length is 17 residues.

This sequence joins TRBV25-1 and TRBJ2-3, with unresolved D. This CDR3 region has 16 residues. Looked up from germline, CDR1 is MGHDK and CDR2 is SYGVNS. V was pared by 4 bases and J by 1 base, with 15 bases between. This CDR3 is CASSARAIIGTDTQYF. The DNA of the CDR3 is TGTGCCAGCAGTGCCCGGGCCATCATAGGCACAGATACGCAGTATTTT.

J is TRBJ1-5 and V is TRBV7-9; D is ambiguous. The CDR3 spans 13 residues. Trimming removed 6 bases at V and 0 bases at J, with 6 bases between. Germline CDR1 SEHNR, CDR2 FQNEAQ (reference sequence). CDR3 DNA: TGTGCCAGCAGGGCCTTTAGCAATCAGCCCCAGCATTTT. Amino acids: CASRAFSNQPQHF.

J is TRBJ2-3 and V is TRBV28; 9 bases match TRBD2. The germline CDR1 and CDR2 sequences are MDHEN and SYDVKM. The CDR3 is made up of 14 amino acids. V lost 6 bases and J lost 4; bases outside the gene matches: 5. As DNA, the CDR3 is TGTGCCAGCAGGCCGACTAGCGGACCAGATACGCAGTATTTT. Translating it yields CASRPTSGPDTQYF.

The chain uses TRBV11-2 and TRBJ2-5; D may match TRBD1 or TRBD2 (5 bases each). Trimming took off 4 bases at V and 3 bases at J, with 9 bases between the two ends. The germline V gene has CDR1 SGHAT and CDR2 FQNNGV. The CDR3 consists of 13 residues. The CDR3: CASSWMGEETQYF. CDR3 nucleotides: TGTGCCAGCAGCTGGATGGGGGAAGAGACCCAGTACTTC.

With respect to this clone: The DNA is left out, because the CDR3 cannot be placed on it with certainty; the CDR3 is given as TCRdb lists it. This rearrangement joins TRBV5-3 to TRBJ2-1; the table's D call TRBD1 went unverified against the DNA. TRBV5-3 is sorted into the ORF group, with uncertain function. The CDR3 numbers 15 amino acids, ends counted. CDR3 protein: CARSLDSSTLCQQFF.

V and J are TRBV4-2 and TRBJ1-2; D might be TRBD1 (6 bases). This CDR3 has 15 residues. V shed 3 bases and J shed 6 bases, with 17 bases lying between them. Germline V gene data show CDR1 as LGHNA and CDR2 as YNFKEQ. The CDR3 loop is CASSHDWTARDGYTF. CDR3 sequence (DNA): TGTGCCAGCAGCCACGACTGGACAGCCAGGGATGGCTACACCTTC.

This chain links TRBV9 with TRBJ2-7; possible D gene TRBD2, 6 bases. The CDR3 is 17 amino acids. V was pared by 4 bases and J by 0 bases, with 20 bases between. Germline V gene data show CDR1 as SGDLS and CDR2 as YYNGEE. The CDR3 DNA sequence: TGTGCCAGCAGCCCGCTAGGAGCGGGTGTAAGCTCCTACGAGCAGTACTTC. It codes for CASSPLGAGVSSYEQYF.

V gene TRBV27 combines with J gene TRBJ1-5, with a possible D match to TRBD1 (5 bases). CDR1 and CDR2 (germline): MNHEY, SMNVEV (reference sequence). This CDR3 comprises 14 residues. Trimming removed 6 bases from V and 4 bases from J, with 13 bases in between. The CDR3 loop is CASRSGRRNQPQHF. Here the CDR3 DNA reads TGTGCCAGCAGATCAGGGAGGAGGAATCAGCCCCAGCATTTT.

V is TRBV18 and J is TRBJ1-3; TRBD1 matches at 9 bases. Germline CDR1 and CDR2: KGHSH and LQKENI. The CDR3 loop spans 16 amino acids. V was clipped by 3 bases and J by 0 bases; unmatched bases: 3. As DNA, the CDR3 is TGTGCCAGCTCACCTAGGGACAGGGACTCTGGAAACACCATATATTTT. Protein: CASSPRDRDSGNTIYF. The variable domain in full, with the rest retrieved from reference TRBV18 and TRBJ1-3, is NAGVMQNPRHLVRRRGQEARLRCSPMKGHSHVYWYRQLPEEGLKFMVYLQKENIIDESGMPKERFSAEFPKEGPSILRIQQVVRGDSAAYFCASSPRDRDSGNTIYFGEGSWLTVV.

The chain has TRBV2 and TRBJ2-5; TRBD2 aligns across 11 bases. The germline V gene encodes CDR1 SNHLY and CDR2 FYNNEI. Trimming took 6 bases from V and 4 from J; bases not matched to a gene: 7. The CDR3 extends over 15 amino acids. The DNA for the CDR3 is TGTGCCAGCAGAAATAGCGGGGGGGCAGCAGAGACCCAGTACTTC. Residues: CASRNSGGAAETQYF. Variable domain in full (rest from reference TRBV2 and TRBJ2-5): EPEVTQTPSHQVTQMGQEVILRCVPISNHLYFYWYRQILGQKVEFLVSFYNNEISEKSEIFDDQFSVERPDGSNFTLKIRSTKLEDSAMYFCASRNSGGAAETQYFGPGTRLLVL.